This T cell receptor beta chain was captured by sequencing in a study of blood T cells in healthy people across ages. The use of a sample-barcoded 5' primer and a J-beta primer mix characterized a second PCR of roughly 7 to 11 cycles. TCRdb re-called the 5' RACE reads with MiXCR, one entry per CDR3 protein. The profile shows about a million distinct CDR3 sequences, about 48% of them singletons. The CDR3 covers 16 residues. Trimming took 2 bases from V and 7 from J; bases not matched to a gene: 8. Germline CDR1 LGHDT, CDR2 YNNKEL (reference sequence). This TCR came from a man between 25 and 39 years old in good health. This chain joins TRBV3-1 and TRBJ2-1; 10 nucleotides match TRBD1. Input material: blood. The CDR3 nucleotides read TGTGCCAGCAGCCAAATTGCCGGGACAGGGGTAAATGAGCAGTTCTTC. This encodes CASSQIAGTGVNEQFF.